The 18 T cell receptor beta chains presented below share a single source sample, sequenced in a study of blood T cell repertoires in COVID-19. The repertoire was sequenced with immunoSEQ multiplex PCR; TCRdb's copy has only in-frame clones and lacks some. The table lists about 430,000 clones, 88% of them singletons. The sequenced material came from PBMCs or T cells enriched from blood (not recorded which). All receptors derive from a woman aged 25 to 39 with acute COVID-19.

The genes are TRBV7-9 and TRBJ1-1; no firm D call. Per germline, CDR1 SEHNR and CDR2 FQNEAQ (reference sequence). V gave up 5 bases and J gave up 5 bases, with 15 bases separating them. The CDR3 covers 14 residues. The CDR3, as DNA: TGTGCCAGCAGCCCCCCCGGGTTAGTTACTGAAGCTTTCTTT. Its translation is CASSPPGLVTEAFF.

This chain uses TRBV2 with TRBJ2-1, with 12 nucleotides matching TRBD2. Germline V gene sequence: CDR1 SNHLY, CDR2 FYNNEI. CDR3 length equals 15 residues. V trimming: 6 bases; J trimming: 7 bases; junction bases outside the gene matches: 7. CDR3 in DNA: TGTGCCAGCAGAATGACTAGCGGGGGTGGGAATGAGCAGTTCTTC. Encoded protein: CASRMTSGGGNEQFF.

The J gene is TRBJ2-2, the V gene TRBV6-1; 15 bases map to TRBD2. The CDR3 has 18 amino acids. The germline gives CDR1 MNHNS, CDR2 SASEGT. The ends lost 2 bases at V and 5 bases at J; junction bases unmatched: 6. CDR3 coding DNA: TGTGCCAGCAGTGAACGGACTAGCGGGGGGGCCTGGACCGGGGAGCTGTTTTTT. It translates to CASSERTSGGAWTGELFF.

This sequence joins TRBV27 and TRBJ1-2, with 9 bases identical to TRBD1. The V segment lost 5 bases and the J segment 3 bases; nucleotides outside the gene matches: 7. The germline V gene encodes CDR1 MNHEY and CDR2 SMNVEV (reference sequence). This CDR3 has 15 residues. The CDR3 loop is CASSKETGGDYGYTF. CDR3 nucleotide sequence: TGTGCCAGCAGTAAGGAGACAGGGGGAGACTATGGCTACACCTTC.

The chain is built from TRBV3-1 (or the pseudogene TRBV3-2) and TRBJ1-5; maybe TRBD1 (5 bases). Germline values: CDR1 LGHDT, CDR2 YNNKEL (reference sequence). The ends were cut back, 3 bases at V and 1 base at J, with 13 bases in the middle. The CDR3 extends over 16 amino acids. CDR3 coding DNA: TGTGCCAGCAGCCACTCCTCGGGGGAAAGCAATCAGCCCCAGCATTTT. This codes for CASSHSSGESNQPQHF.

The chain couples TRBV13 to TRBJ2-3; D might be TRBD1 (5 bases). The CDR3 spans 15 residues. In germline, CDR1 is PRHDT, CDR2 FYEKMQ (reference sequence). Between the trimmed V and J ends, which lost 0 bases and 4 bases, there was a span of 11 bases. In DNA, the CDR3 is TGTGCCAGCAGCTTAGGTAGACAGCGCGCAGATACGCAGTATTTT. Its translation is CASSLGRQRADTQYF.

This clone was observed a handful of times. The V and J genes are TRBV5-1 and TRBJ1-1; D gene uncertain. Germline V gene lookup returns CDR1 SGHRS and CDR2 YFSETQ. The CDR3 is 15 amino acids. Trimming took off 0 bases at V and 1 base at J, with 10 bases between the two ends. CDR3 nucleotide sequence: TGCGCCAGCAGCTTGGAAGAAGGGAGGAACACTGAAGCTTTCTTT. The encoded protein is CASSLEEGRNTEAFF.

This sequence joins TRBV29-1 and TRBJ2-1, with 10 bases matching TRBD2. The CDR3 length is 15 residues. Germline CDR1 and CDR2: SQVTM and ANQGSEA. V shed 5 bases, J shed 4 bases, and the junction held 8 bases outside the gene matches. The CDR3 is CSVPFSGGRYNEQFF. The CDR3 DNA follows: TGCAGCGTTCCGTTTAGCGGGGGGAGATACAATGAGCAGTTCTTC.

As regards this clone: Sequence at one end of the junction differs from germline and may be a read error. V is TRBV2 and J is TRBJ1-5, with D possibly TRBD1 on 5 matching bases. This CDR3 comprises 15 residues. Germline-derived CDR1 and CDR2 are SNHLY and FYNNEI. Written as DNA, the CDR3 is TGTGCCAGCAGAGAAGGTACAGGCGGCAATCAGCCCCAGCATTTT. This translates into CASREGTGGNQPQHF. Filled out from reference TRBV2 and TRBJ1-5, the complete variable domain reads EPEVTQTPSHQVTQMGQEVILRCVPISNHLYFYWYRQILGQKVEFLVSFYNNEISEKSEIFDDQFSVERPDGSNFTLKIRSTKLEDSAMYFCASREGTGGNQPQHFGDGTRLSIL.

The V and J genes are TRBV27 and TRBJ1-1; 9 bases fit TRBD1. The CDR3 consists of 12 residues. V shed 6 bases and J 7 bases; nucleotides not matched to a gene: 3. CDR1 and CDR2 (germline): MNHEY, SMNVEV (reference sequence). The CDR3 bases are TGTGCCAGCAGACAGGGGGCAAATGAAGCTTTCTTT. Translation: CASRQGANEAFF.

The chain links TRBV21-1 to TRBJ2-1; the DNA was not used to check the table's D call, TRBD1. TRBV21-1 is given as a pseudogene. This CDR3 spans 19 amino acids. The CDR3 region has the DNA TGTGCCAGCAGCCAAAAAGTTACAGTTGGTGGCATAGCCCAGGGTGAGCAGTTCTTC. Translation: CASSQKVTVGGIAQGEQFF.

J is TRBJ1-1 and V is TRBV5-1, with 7 bases aligning to TRBD1. The CDR3 is 15 residues long. The trim removed 6 bases at V and 2 bases at J, leaving 10 bases unmatched. From germline, CDR1 is SGHRS and CDR2 YFSETQ. The CDR3 region is CASNRQGWGNTEAFF. The CDR3 bases are TGCGCCAGCAACCGACAGGGCTGGGGTAACACTGAAGCTTTCTTT. Filled out from reference TRBV5-1 and TRBJ1-1, the complete variable domain reads KAGVTQTPRYLIKTRGQQVTLSCSPISGHRSVSWYQQTPGQGLQFLFEYFSETQRNKGNFPGRFSGRQFSNSRSEMNVSTLELGDSALYLCASNRQGWGNTEAFFGQGTRLTVV.

The chain links TRBV6-5 to TRBJ2-2, with D perhaps matching TRBD2 (6 bases). This CDR3 is 15 amino acids long. From germline, CDR1 is MNHEY and CDR2 SVGAGI. The V gene lost 7 bases and the J gene lost 7 bases, with 19 bases spanning the gap. CDR3 coding DNA: TGTGCCAGCACTCGCGGGACGCCAGGAGGCGGGGAGCTGTTTTTT. This sequence encodes CASTRGTPGGGELFF.

The gene calls are TRBV4-1 and TRBJ2-1, with D possibly matching TRBD2 (7 bases). CDR1 is MGHRA and CDR2 is YSYEKL in the germline V gene. Trimming took 1 base from V and 6 from J, leaving 16 bases between them. There are 16 residues in the CDR3. The CDR3 nucleotides are TGCGCCAGCAGCCAAGTCGGGGGGCGTGAGGTCAATGAGCAGTTCTTC. It yields the protein CASSQVGGREVNEQFF.

This clone was picked up one time. V and J are TRBV6-2 or TRBV6-3 and TRBJ2-7; 7 nucleotides match TRBD1. This CDR3 is 17 amino acids long. Trimming at V came to 6 bases and at J to 6 bases, leaving 20 bases not matched to a gene. The germline CDR1 and CDR2 sequences are MNHEY and SVGEGT. CDR3 residues: CASSHNKGALHRLEQYF. Here the CDR3 DNA reads TGTGCCAGCAGCCACAATAAGGGGGCCCTACATCGGCTCGAGCAGTACTTC.

Written as DNA, the CDR3 is TGTGCCACCAGTGATGCCCGTGGGGGGAGCACTGAAGCTTTCTTT. It translates to CATSDARGGSTEAFF. The chain couples TRBV24-1 to TRBJ1-1, with D perhaps matching TRBD1 (5 bases). This CDR3 region has 15 residues. The germline V and J ends were trimmed by 3 bases and 4 bases, with 14 bases remaining between them. The germline gives CDR1 KGHDR, CDR2 SFDVKD.

This chain connects TRBV2 to TRBJ1-2; 9 bases agree with TRBD1. The CDR3 contains 16 residues. Germline values: CDR1 SNHLY, CDR2 FYNNEI. V gave up 2 bases and J gave up 3 bases; unmatched junction bases: 7. CDR3 protein: CASSESGQGWDYGYTF. CDR3 in DNA: TGTGCCAGCAGTGAAAGTGGACAGGGGTGGGACTATGGCTACACCTTC.

CDR3 bases: TGTGCCAGCAGCCTAGGACACAAAGGAAGCTCCTACAATGAGCAGTTCTTC. Translation gives CASSLGHKGSSYNEQFF. This rearrangement joins TRBV3-1 (or the pseudogene TRBV3-2) to TRBJ2-1, with a weak D call TRBD1 (5 bases). CDR1 is LGHDT and CDR2 is YNNKEL in the germline V gene (reference sequence). The CDR3 spans 17 residues. The V end was cut by 4 bases, the J end by 0 bases, with 16 bases between.